The entry below gives a single TCR beta chain sequence along with its context. Germline values: CDR1 MNHNY, CDR2 SVGAGI (reference sequence). The CDR3 is made up of 14 amino acids. Trimming pared 7 bases from V and 0 bases from J, leaving 12 bases between. These data belong to a study of sequential checkpoint blockade in melanoma. Study details: First-line arms were nivolumab then ipilimumab, or the reverse, randomized 1:1. Maintenance nivolumab came after either treatment sequence.

As to treatment: randomized to nivolumab then ipilimumab (arm A) or the reverse (arm B). None of the patients previously received DNA-damaging chemotherapy. Live CD3+CD8+ CD19− CD56− cells were sorted from PBMCs. Only in-frame clones appear in the TCRdb table, and some are missing; sequencing was by immunoSEQ multiplex PCR. The data hold some 3,300 clones, with around 60% observed a single time. The sequence derives from a human donor with melanoma. The chain uses TRBV6-6 and TRBJ1-1; D is perhaps TRBD1 (5 bases). The sequencing used CD8+ T cells sorted from blood (inferred from file names), collected from a patient given nivolumab and ipilimumab in sequence. As DNA, the CDR3 is TGTGCCAGCACAAATGGGGGGATGAACACTGAAGCTTTCTTT. This codes for CASTNGGMNTEAFF.